This T cell receptor beta chain was observed in a study of beta chain features in type 1 diabetes. Study-level points and caveats: Sequencing used cDNA, and cells with high TCR expression could therefore be over-represented.

Isolation of CD4+ naive, central memory, regulatory and stem cell-like memory cells was achieved by sorting via CD45RO/CCR7/CD25/CD127/CD95/CD27. Sequencing targeted expressed TCRB transcripts, as all isolated RNA had been reverse transcribed. Data came from immunoSEQ multiplex PCR; TCRdb stores just in-frame clones and leaves some out. This table holds about 180,000 clones, around an eighth found once. CDR3 length equals 17 residues. The trim removed 4 bases at V and 3 bases at J, leaving 11 bases unmatched. The V gene's germline CDR1 is SGHRS and CDR2 YFSETQ. On this clone: Its antigen is as yet unknown.

The sequencing input was central memory CD4+ T cells from blood. The chain combines TRBV5-1 with TRBJ2-1; 9 nucleotides align to TRBD2. This sequence was found in a woman younger than 30 in good health. CDR3 in amino acids: CASSPLPTSGNYNEQFF. CDR3 in DNA: TGCGCCAGCAGCCCCCTCCCGACTAGCGGAAACTACAATGAGCAGTTCTTC.